The 5 T cell receptor beta chains listed next were all sequenced from one sample in a study of T cell responses to AZD1222 COVID-19 vaccine. Libraries were prepared by immunoSEQ multiplex PCR; TCRdb keeps only in-frame clonotypes and omits some of them. The table includes roughly 130,000 clones, 90% to 95% detected once. The sample was peripheral blood, taken on day 0 of AZD1222 vaccination. The receptors here all came from an adult in good health.

The chain recombines TRBV5-1 with TRBJ2-2; 8 nucleotides agree with TRBD2. The CDR3 has 17 residues. Germline assignment: CDR1 SGHRS and CDR2 YFSETQ. V gave up 6 bases and J gave up 2 bases; unmatched junction bases: 12. CDR3 nucleotides: TGCGCCAGCACCGTCAGGGTAGCGGGACCCAACACCGGGGAGCTGTTTTTT. Protein: CASTVRVAGPNTGELFF.

This clone was recorded only once. V is TRBV9 and J is TRBJ2-3; 7 bases are shared with TRBD1. CDR3 length: 14 residues. Germline V gene lookup returns CDR1 SGDLS and CDR2 YYNGEE. With 3 bases clipped from V and 8 bases from J, the junction kept 9 bases outside the gene matches. The DNA of the CDR3 is TGTGCCAGCAGCGAAGTCACGCCAGGGGGTACGCAGTATTTT. Amino acid sequence: CASSEVTPGGTQYF.

The gene calls are TRBV15 and TRBJ2-1; D may be TRBD1 or TRBD2 (5 bases each). The CDR3 is made up of 12 amino acids. From germline, CDR1 is LNHNV and CDR2 YYDKDF (reference sequence). Trimming stripped 5 bases from V and 6 bases from J, with 8 bases between. The CDR3 DNA follows: TGTGCCACCAGCGGGGACCCCAATGAGCAGTTCTTC. Translating gives CATSGDPNEQFF. Full variable domain (remainder filled in from reference TRBV15 and TRBJ2-1): DAMVIQNPRYQVTQFGKPVTLSCSQTLNHNVMYWYQQKSSQAPKLLFHYYDKDFNNEADTPDNFQSRRPNTSFCFLDIRSPGLGDTAMYLCATSGDPNEQFFGPGTRLTVL.

V gene TRBV6-6 combines with J gene TRBJ1-1; no reliable D call. The germline CDR1 and CDR2 sequences are MNHNY and SVGAGI (reference sequence). V lost 5 bases and J lost 1, with 23 bases in between. CDR3 length: 18 residues. CDR3 region: CASSPGREGLFKNTEAFF. Written as DNA, the CDR3 is TGTGCCAGCAGTCCCGGCCGGGAAGGGCTATTTAAGAACACTGAAGCTTTCTTT.

The chain carries TRBV11-1 and TRBJ1-4; D is unclear. The CDR3 length is 12 residues. Germline CDR1 reads SGHAT; CDR2 reads FQDESV (reference sequence). Trimming took off 2 bases at V and 11 bases at J, with 9 bases between the two ends. The CDR3 region has the DNA TGTGCCAGCAGCTTACCCGACGCGAAACTGTTTTTT. It encodes CASSLPDAKLFF.